This T cell receptor (beta chain) was profiled in a study of blood T cell dynamics during melanoma immunotherapy (dated by TCRdb to 2018 to 2020). Describing the broader study: Patients with metastatic melanoma were treated with first-line pembrolizumab or nivolumab plus ipilimumab as standard of care in the United Kingdom. The training cohort consisted of consecutive patients, while an additional independent group of patients from the same centre was pooled to form an external validation set. To find early correlates of response, peripheral T cell receptor repertoires were profiled in metastatic melanoma patients before and after one cycle of checkpoint inhibitor therapy.

For every bulk PBMC sample, a fixed 350 ng of DNA was loaded. TCR beta CDR3 sequences were amplified from genomic DNA using the immunoSEQ TCRb Assay kit according to manufacturer instructions. The KAPA Library Quantification Kit for Illumina platforms was used to quantify the pooled libraries by qPCR. Pooled libraries were sequenced on an Illumina NextSeq 500, clustered at roughly 0.6-1.1 pM. The source study handled its data this way. Analysis of the TCR data relied on immunoSEQ ANALYZER and the R LymphoSeq package. A rearrangement efficiency score was calculated as productive divided by the sum of productive and non-productive CDR3 sequences. Clonality was measured with the Gini coefficient and diversity with the Renyi index at alpha=1, compared pairwise between timepoints within each patient. In LymphoSeq, clonal relatedness was computed with an edit distance of 3 and repertoire similarity was computed with the Bhattacharyya coefficient. To classify response, a linear discriminant analysis based on week-3 changes in clonality and diversity was built with the R MASS and caret packages. TCRdb mirrors the immuneACCESS table, restricted to in-frame sequences. Some clones are absent from its copies; in checked studies, under half trace to an unresolved V gene, and the reason for the others is unknown. V, J and clone size are taken as reported in that table, and D and trimming were inferred from the DNA itself. Here the sample has approximately 11,000 clones; around four fifths occur a single time. 19% of the sample is in the top ten clones.

To note about this clone: Its antigen remains undetermined. Base qualities were left out, and no much larger clone turns up one base away.

The paper's findings and limits, for the study overall: A bifurcated reorganization of the PBMC repertoire at W3, with increased clonality or increased diversity, was observed in patients who later achieved disease control, unlike in progressors. The relatively small sample size was acknowledged as a potential limitation on generalization of the results. Whether the T cell clones behind the repertoire changes were melanoma-specific or instead reflected general immune activation was something the study could not determine.

According to the germline V gene, CDR1 reads SGHTA and CDR2 reads FQGTGA. The CDR3 contains 14 residues, cysteine and phenylalanine counted. Left in the record is the CDR3 DNA by itself, 42 bases read in frame from the first base. For this chain, trimming is 5 bases at the V end and 8 bases at the J end, and the number of junction bases without a gene match is 6. What the time point label conveys for this sample: pre-treatment baseline. Blood samples were taken before treatment (T0) and at week 3 (W3), following the first cycle of checkpoint blockade. Except for a couple of patients with rapid clinical progression, response was assessed 12 weeks after the first infusion by RECIST 1.1; disease control meant complete response, partial response or stable disease. Patients with prior systemic cancer treatment, concomitant immunosuppressant therapy or synchronous other active malignancies were excluded. Bulk PBMC and plasma cell-free DNA were both sequenced for TCR beta so that circulating cells and T cell turnover could be tracked. Lymphoprep and SepMate tubes were used to isolate PBMC from blood, and red cell lysis was then performed. QIAamp DNA Blood Mini kits were used to extract DNA from PBMC and sorted T cell subsets.

This chain joins TRBV7-3 to TRBJ1-1; 12 bases in the middle match TRBD1. This sequence originates from a human donor with melanoma. Source: blood, taken from a patient treated with checkpoint blockade. CDR3 sequence: CASSSQGQGAEAFF. The DNA sequence is TGTGCCAGCAGCAGTCAGGGACAGGGGGCAGAAGCTTTCTTT.